This TCR beta chain was recovered during a study of control samples from healthy donors and cancer patients. Produced via immunoSEQ multiplex PCR; TCRdb's table is partial and in-frame only. The sample contains 150,000 to 200,000 clones, around 94% of which appear only once. Deletions cut 5 bases from V and 8 bases from J, with 21 bases between. The length of the CDR3 is 15 residues. Per germline, CDR1 LGHDT and CDR2 YNNKEL (reference sequence). This sequence originates from a young woman in good health. Material for sequencing was blood. The V gene is TRBV3-1 (or the pseudogene TRBV3-2), the J gene TRBJ1-2; D may be TRBD1 (5 bases). The DNA of the CDR3 is TGTGCCAGCAGCTCCCAAAGGGGCCCTGGCGGGGGCTACACCTTC. Amino acid sequence: CASSSQRGPGGGYTF.